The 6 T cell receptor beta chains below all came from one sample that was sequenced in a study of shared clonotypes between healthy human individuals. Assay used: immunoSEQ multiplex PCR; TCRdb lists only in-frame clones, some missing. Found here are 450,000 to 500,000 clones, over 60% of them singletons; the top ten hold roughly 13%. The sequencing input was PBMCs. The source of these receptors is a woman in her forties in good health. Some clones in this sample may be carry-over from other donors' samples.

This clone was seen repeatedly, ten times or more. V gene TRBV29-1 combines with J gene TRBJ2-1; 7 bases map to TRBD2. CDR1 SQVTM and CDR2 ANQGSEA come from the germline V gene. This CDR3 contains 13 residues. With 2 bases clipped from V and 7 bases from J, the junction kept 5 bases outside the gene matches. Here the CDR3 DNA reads TGCAGCGTTGAATGGACTAGAGGTAATGAGCAGTTCTTC. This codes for CSVEWTRGNEQFF.

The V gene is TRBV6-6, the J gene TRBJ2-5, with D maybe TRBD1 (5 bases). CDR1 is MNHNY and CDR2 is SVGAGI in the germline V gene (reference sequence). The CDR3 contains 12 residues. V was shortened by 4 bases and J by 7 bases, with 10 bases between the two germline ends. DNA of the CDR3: TGTGCCAGCAGTTCCGCCAGGGTGACCCAGTACTTC. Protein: CASSSARVTQYF.

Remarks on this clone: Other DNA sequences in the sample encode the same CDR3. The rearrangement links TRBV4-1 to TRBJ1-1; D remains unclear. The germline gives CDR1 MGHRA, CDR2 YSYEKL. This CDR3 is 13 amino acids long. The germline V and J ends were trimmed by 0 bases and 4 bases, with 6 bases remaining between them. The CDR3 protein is CASSQDEGTEAFF. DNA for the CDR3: TGCGCCAGCAGCCAAGATGAGGGCACTGAAGCTTTCTTT.

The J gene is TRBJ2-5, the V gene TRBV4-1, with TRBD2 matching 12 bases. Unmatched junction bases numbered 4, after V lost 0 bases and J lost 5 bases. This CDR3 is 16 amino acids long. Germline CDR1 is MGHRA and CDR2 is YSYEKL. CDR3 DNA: TGCGCCAGCAGCCAAGATGGACTAGCGGGGAGGGAGACCCAGTACTTC. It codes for CASSQDGLAGRETQYF.

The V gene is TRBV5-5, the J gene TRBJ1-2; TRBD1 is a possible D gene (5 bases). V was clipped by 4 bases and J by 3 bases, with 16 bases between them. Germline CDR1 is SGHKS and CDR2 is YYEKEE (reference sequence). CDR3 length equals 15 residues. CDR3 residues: CASSLSPQEYYGYTF. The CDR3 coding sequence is TGTGCCAGCAGCCTCTCCCCACAGGAGTACTATGGCTACACCTTC.

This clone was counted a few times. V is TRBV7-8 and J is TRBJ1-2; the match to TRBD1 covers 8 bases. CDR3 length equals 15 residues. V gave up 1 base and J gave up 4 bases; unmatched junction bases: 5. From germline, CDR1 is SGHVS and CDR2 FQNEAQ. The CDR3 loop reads CASSLGQGAGYGYTF. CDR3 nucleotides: TGTGCCAGCAGCTTAGGGCAGGGGGCGGGCTATGGCTACACCTTC. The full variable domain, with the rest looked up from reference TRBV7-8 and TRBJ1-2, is GAGVSQSPRYKVAKRGQDVALRCDPISGHVSLFWYQQALGQGPEFLTYFQNEAQLDKSGLPSDRFFAERPEGSVSTLKIQRTQQEDSAVYLCASSLGQGAGYGYTFGSGTRLTVV.